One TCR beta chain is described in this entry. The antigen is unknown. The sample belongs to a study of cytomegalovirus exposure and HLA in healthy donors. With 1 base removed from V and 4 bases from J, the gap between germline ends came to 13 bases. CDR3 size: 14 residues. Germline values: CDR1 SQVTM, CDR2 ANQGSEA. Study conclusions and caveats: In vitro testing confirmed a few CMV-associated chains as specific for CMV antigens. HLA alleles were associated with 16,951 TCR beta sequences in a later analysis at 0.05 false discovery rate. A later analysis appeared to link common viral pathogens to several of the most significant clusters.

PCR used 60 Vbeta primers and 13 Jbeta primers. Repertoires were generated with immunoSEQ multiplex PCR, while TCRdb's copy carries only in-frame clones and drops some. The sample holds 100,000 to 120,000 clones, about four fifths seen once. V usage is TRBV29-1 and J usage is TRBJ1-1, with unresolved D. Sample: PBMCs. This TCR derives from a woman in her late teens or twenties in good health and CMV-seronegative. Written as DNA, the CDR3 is TGCAGCGTTGAAGCGGGAGGGATGGGCACTGAAGCTTTCTTT. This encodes CSVEAGGMGTEAFF.